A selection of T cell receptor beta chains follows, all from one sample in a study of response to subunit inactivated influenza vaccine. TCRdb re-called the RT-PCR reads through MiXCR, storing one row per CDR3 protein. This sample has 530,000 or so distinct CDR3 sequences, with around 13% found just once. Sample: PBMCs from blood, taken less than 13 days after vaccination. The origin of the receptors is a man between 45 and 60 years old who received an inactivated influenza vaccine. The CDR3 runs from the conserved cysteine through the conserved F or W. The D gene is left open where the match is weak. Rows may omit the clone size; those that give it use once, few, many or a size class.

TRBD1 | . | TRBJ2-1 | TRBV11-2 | CASSLDLDRGFAGEQFF | TGTGCCAGCAGCTTAGATCTGGACAGGGGATTTGCGGGTGAGCAGTTCTTC
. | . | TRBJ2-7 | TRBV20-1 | CSAGGISNYEQYF | TGCAGTGCTGGGGGGATCTCCAACTACGAGCAGTACTTC
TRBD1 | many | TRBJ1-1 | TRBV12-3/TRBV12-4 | CASSQQGAITEAFF | TGTGCCAGCAGCCAACAGGGGGCGATCACTGAAGCTTTCTTT
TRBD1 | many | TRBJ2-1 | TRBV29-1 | CSVAQGATYNEQFF | TGCAGCGTTGCACAGGGGGCTACCTACAATGAGCAGTTCTTC
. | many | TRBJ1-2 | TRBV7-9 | CASSYDHRSLYGYTF | TGTGCCAGCAGCTATGACCACAGGAGCCTCTATGGCTACACCTTC
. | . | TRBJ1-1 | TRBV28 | CASSLTSMNTEAFF | TGTGCCAGCAGCCTCACCTCAATGAACACTGAAGCTTTCTTT
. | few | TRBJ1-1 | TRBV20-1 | CSASGAGVDTEAFF | TGCAGTGCTAGCGGGGCAGGGGTTGACACTGAAGCTTTCTTT
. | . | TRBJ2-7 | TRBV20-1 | CSASRRDRLNYEQYF | TGCAGTGCTAGCCGCCGGGACCGTCTCAACTACGAGCAGTACTTC
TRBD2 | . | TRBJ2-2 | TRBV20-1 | CSVPPTLAGPNTGELFF | TGCAGTGTCCCGCCAACCTTAGCGGGACCGAACACCGGGGAGCTGTTTTTT
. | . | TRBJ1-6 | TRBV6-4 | CASSDTRDSPLHF | TGTGCCAGCAGTGACACGAGAGACTCACCCCTCCACTTT
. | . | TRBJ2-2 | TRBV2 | CASSEGLGRDTGELFF | TGTGCCAGCAGTGAAGGCCTTGGCAGGGACACCGGGGAGCTGTTTTTT
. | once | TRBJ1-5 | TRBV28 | CASSLRGFEQPQHF | TGTGCCAGCAGTTTACGGGGGTTCGAGCAGCCCCAGCATTTT
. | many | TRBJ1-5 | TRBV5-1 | CASSPGTGVGQPQHF | TGCGCCAGCAGCCCCGGAACCGGGGTCGGTCAGCCCCAGCATTTT
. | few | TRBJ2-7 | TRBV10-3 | CAISESWEQYF | TGTGCCATCAGTGAGTCGTGGGAGCAGTACTTC
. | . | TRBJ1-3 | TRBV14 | CASSQSTSTIYF | TGTGCCAGCAGCCAATCGACATCCACCATATATTTT
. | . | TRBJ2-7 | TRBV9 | CASSVGPNRAHEQYF | TGTGCCAGCAGCGTGGGTCCAAACAGGGCCCACGAGCAGTACTTC
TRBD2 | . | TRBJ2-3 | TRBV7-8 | CASTPQASGLAGFGDTQYF | TGTGCCAGCACCCCCCAGGCCTCGGGACTAGCGGGTTTCGGAGATACGCAGTATTTT
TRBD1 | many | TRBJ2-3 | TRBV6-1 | CASSPMTGAPADTQYF | TGTGCCAGCAGCCCCATGACAGGGGCGCCGGCAGATACGCAGTATTTT
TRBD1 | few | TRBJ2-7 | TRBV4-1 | CASSLLRGTGAHEQYF | TGCGCCAGCAGCCTCCTCAGGGGGACAGGGGCCCACGAGCAGTACTTC
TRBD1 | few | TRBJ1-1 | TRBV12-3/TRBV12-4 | CASNQQGAGTEAFF | TGTGCCAGCAACCAACAGGGGGCAGGGACTGAAGCTTTCTTT
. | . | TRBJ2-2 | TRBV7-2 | CASSSPPTGELFF | TGTGCCAGCAGCTCTCCCCCCACAGGGGAGCTGTTTTTT
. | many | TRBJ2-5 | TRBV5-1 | CASSLQGGETQYF | TGCGCCAGCAGCTTGCAGGGAGGAGAGACCCAGTACTTC
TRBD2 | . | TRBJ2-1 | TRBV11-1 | CASSSQSVAGASYNEQFF | TGTGCCAGCAGCTCACAATCAGTAGCGGGGGCCTCCTACAATGAGCAGTTCTTC